This entry is about one TCR beta chain. Authors' data handling: Nucleated cell counts were estimated from reference gene primer amplification. Some clones are missing from TCRdb's copy, which holds only in-frame ones; the method was immunoSEQ multiplex PCR. The V and J calls and clone size are taken from that table; D and trimming were inferred from the DNA. Of 100,000 to 150,000 clones listed, 85% to 90% are singletons. The entry originates in a study of blood T cell repertoires in COVID-19. Overall study: Whether acute or convalescent, the COVID-19 samples came from the United States, Italy and Spain. Sample material is recorded as cDNA or gDNA derived from T cells, B-cell-depleted T cells, or PBMCs.

Germline trimming cut 3 bases from V and 4 bases from J; bases unmatched to any gene: 4. The length of the CDR3 is 15 residues. CDR1 is SEHNR, CDR2 FQNEAQ, per germline (reference sequence). Material: peripheral blood. The chain couples TRBV7-9 to TRBJ1-5, with 9 bases aligning to TRBD1. This TCR was sampled from a woman between 50 and 59 years old with acute or convalescent COVID-19. The CDR3 region has the DNA TGTGCCAGCAGCTTCGGGACAGGGCTAAATCAGCCCCAGCATTTT. As protein: CASSFGTGLNQPQHF. Complete variable domain (other parts from reference TRBV7-9 and TRBJ1-5): DTGVSQNPRHKITKRGQNVTFRCDPISEHNRLYWYRQTLGQGPEFLTYFQNEAQLEKSRLLSDRFSAERPKGSFSTLEIQRTEQGDSAMYLCASSFGTGLNQPQHFGDGTRLSIL.